Listed below are T cell receptor beta chains from one sample, sequenced in a study of T-cell reconstitution after alpha-beta-depleted transplantation in children. TCRdb re-analysed the PCR reads in MiXCR, keeping a single row per CDR3 protein. The top ten clones hold just over 2% of a sample with 400,000 to 550,000 distinct CDR3 sequences, under 12% of them seen once. The source material was PBMCs, sampled before TCRalphabeta/CD19-depleted stem cell transplant. Every receptor here comes from a child younger than 10 with inherited bone marrow failure, due to receive a stem cell transplant. The CDR3 runs from the conserved cysteine through the conserved F or W.

TRBV30	TRBJ2-7	16	CAWSDIRVAGGNEQYF
TRBV5-1	TRBJ2-4	14	CASSLSAGGDIQYF
TRBV12-3/TRBV12-4	TRBJ1-1	10	CASSSTEAFF
TRBV28	TRBJ2-7	16	CASSSSTSGRLYEQYF
TRBV12-3/TRBV12-4	TRBJ2-7	12	CASSSGLHEQYF
TRBV4-3	TRBJ2-7	15	CASSPGAGRRYEQYF
TRBV4-3	TRBJ1-3	15	CASSQRHRSGNTIYF
TRBV24-1	TRBJ2-2	17	CATSDPYQGPGAGELFF
TRBV27	TRBJ1-2	13	CASSLPTGVGYTF
TRBV12-3/TRBV12-4	TRBJ2-5	14	CASSLGSSQETQYF
TRBV5-4	TRBJ2-5	16	CASSLPGQAGQETQYF
TRBV7-9	TRBJ2-1	17	CASSFYSLAGGYNEQFF
TRBV29-1	TRBJ2-5	14	CSVTPGATQETQYF
TRBV30	TRBJ2-2	15	CASTFRDRGGGELFF
TRBV7-9	TRBJ2-1	16	CASSWERGSSYNEQFF
TRBV29-1	TRBJ2-1	14	CSVEIPSSYNEQFF
TRBV29-1	TRBJ2-1	13	CSVDTTGNNEQFF
TRBV6-1	TRBJ2-2	18	CASTLSGRARYGTGELFF
TRBV19	TRBJ1-5	14	CASSSEYSNQPQHF
TRBV20-1	TRBJ1-2	14	CSAPLGQGAFGYTF
TRBV7-8	TRBJ2-5	12	CASSPYSETQYF
TRBV30	TRBJ2-7	15	CAWSLSGRGVYEQYF
TRBV20-1	TRBJ2-7	14	CSALAGGASYEQYF
TRBV15	TRBJ2-7	16	CATSSGIAGGAYEQYF
TRBV7-9	TRBJ2-1	15	CASSWAPSGSYEQFF
TRBV7-9	TRBJ2-7	14	CASSRQGTSYEQYF
TRBV12-3/TRBV12-4	TRBJ2-1	12	CATSKGGGEQFF
TRBV2	TRBJ2-7	13	CASSGETSYEQYF
TRBV27	TRBJ2-2	15	CASRGQGAATGELFF
TRBV7-2	TRBJ2-3	15	CASSFDRAMADTQYF
TRBV20-1	TRBJ2-5	14	CSARDRRGQETQYF
TRBV18	TRBJ1-3	16	CASSPWADSSGNTIYF
TRBV28	TRBJ2-3	15	CASSLVTAGEDTQYF
TRBV5-1	TRBJ1-1	16	CASSLRGLDMNTEAFF
TRBV29-1	TRBJ2-3	13	CSGTMGGTDTQYF
TRBV10-3	TRBJ2-1	17	CATGLAGGLGGYNEQFF
TRBV29-1	TRBJ2-3	19	CSVRATSGRKGASTDTQYF
TRBV29-1	TRBJ2-1	14	CSVGGWDRYNEQFF
TRBV12-3/TRBV12-4	TRBJ2-3	13	CASSPYLSDTQYF
TRBV7-2	TRBJ2-1	16	CASSLAWWTHADEQFF
TRBV7-2	TRBJ2-2	13	CASSLGRAGELFF
TRBV7-9	TRBJ2-1	16	CASSLIRTSGSNEQFF
TRBV7-2	TRBJ2-7	14	CASSFGTGNYEQYF
TRBV20-1	TRBJ1-6	14	CSAHSGRGNSPLHF
TRBV12-3/TRBV12-4	TRBJ2-3	14	CASTLSGGSDTQYF
TRBV28	TRBJ2-7	15	CASSLIRDTDYEQYF
TRBV20-1	TRBJ2-3	16	CSASSGLAGFTDTQYF
TRBV5-5	TRBJ2-1	12	CASSLDSAEQFF